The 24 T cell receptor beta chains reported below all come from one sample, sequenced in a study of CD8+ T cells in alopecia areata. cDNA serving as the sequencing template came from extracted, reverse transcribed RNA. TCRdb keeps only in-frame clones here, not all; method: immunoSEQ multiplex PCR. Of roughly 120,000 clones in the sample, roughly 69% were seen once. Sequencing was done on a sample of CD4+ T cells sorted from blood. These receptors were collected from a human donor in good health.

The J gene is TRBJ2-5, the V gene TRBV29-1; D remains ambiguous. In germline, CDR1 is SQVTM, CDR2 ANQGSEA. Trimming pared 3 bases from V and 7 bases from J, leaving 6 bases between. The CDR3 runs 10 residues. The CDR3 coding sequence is TGCAGCGTTGACTCGGGGACCCAGTACTTC. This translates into CSVDSGTQYF.

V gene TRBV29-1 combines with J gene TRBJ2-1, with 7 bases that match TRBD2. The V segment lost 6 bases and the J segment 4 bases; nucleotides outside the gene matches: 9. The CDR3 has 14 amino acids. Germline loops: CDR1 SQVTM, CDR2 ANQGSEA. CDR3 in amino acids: CSVPWEGTYNEQFF. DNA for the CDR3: TGCAGCGTCCCTTGGGAGGGTACTTACAATGAGCAGTTCTTC.

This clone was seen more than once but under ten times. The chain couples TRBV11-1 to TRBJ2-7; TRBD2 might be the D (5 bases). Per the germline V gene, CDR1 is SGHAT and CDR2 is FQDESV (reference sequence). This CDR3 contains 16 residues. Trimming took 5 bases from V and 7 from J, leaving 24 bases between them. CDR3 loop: CASSGKLTGSGGEQYF. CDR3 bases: TGTGCCAGCAGCGGGAAGCTCACGGGGTCTGGTGGAGAGCAGTACTTC.

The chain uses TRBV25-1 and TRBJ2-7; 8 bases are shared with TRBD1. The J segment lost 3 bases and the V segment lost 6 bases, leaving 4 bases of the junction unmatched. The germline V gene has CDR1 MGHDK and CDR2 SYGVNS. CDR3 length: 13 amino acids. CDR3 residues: CASRDREYYEQYF. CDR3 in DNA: TGTGCCAGCAGGGACAGGGAATACTACGAGCAGTACTTC.

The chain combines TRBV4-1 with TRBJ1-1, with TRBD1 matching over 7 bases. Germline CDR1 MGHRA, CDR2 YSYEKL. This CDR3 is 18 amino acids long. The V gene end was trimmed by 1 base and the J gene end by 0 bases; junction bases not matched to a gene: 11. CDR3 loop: CASSQGVAAGQLNTEAFF. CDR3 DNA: TGCGCCAGCAGCCAAGGCGTTGCAGCGGGACAGCTGAACACTGAAGCTTTCTTT.

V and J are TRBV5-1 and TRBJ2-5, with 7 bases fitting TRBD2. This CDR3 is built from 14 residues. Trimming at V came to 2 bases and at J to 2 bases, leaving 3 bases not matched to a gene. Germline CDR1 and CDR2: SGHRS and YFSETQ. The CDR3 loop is CASSFRGDQETQYF. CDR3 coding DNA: TGCGCCAGCAGCTTCCGGGGGGATCAAGAGACCCAGTACTTC.

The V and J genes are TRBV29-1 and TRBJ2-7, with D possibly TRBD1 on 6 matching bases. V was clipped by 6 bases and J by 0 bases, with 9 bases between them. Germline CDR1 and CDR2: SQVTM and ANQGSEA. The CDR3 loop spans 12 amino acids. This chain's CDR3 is CSVTDSSYEQYF. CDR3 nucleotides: TGCAGCGTCACGGACAGCTCCTACGAGCAGTACTTC.

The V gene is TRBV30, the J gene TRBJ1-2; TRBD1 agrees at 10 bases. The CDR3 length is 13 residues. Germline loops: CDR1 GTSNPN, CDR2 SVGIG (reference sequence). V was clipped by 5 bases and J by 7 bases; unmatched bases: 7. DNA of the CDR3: TGTGCCTGGGCCCCGACAGGGGGCAGTGGCTACACCTTC. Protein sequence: CAWAPTGGSGYTF.

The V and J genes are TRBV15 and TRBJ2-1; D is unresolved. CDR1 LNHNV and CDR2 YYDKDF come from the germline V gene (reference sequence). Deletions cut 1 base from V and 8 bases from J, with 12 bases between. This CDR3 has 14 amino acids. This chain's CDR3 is CATSRVFGTYEQFF. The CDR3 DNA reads TGTGCCACCAGCAGAGTATTCGGCACCTATGAGCAGTTCTTC.

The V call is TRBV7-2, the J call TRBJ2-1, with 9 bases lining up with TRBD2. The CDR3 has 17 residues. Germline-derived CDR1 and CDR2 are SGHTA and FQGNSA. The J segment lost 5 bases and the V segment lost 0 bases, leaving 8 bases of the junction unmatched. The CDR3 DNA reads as TGTGCCAGCAGCTTAGCTAGCGGGGGCTTTACGGACAATGAGCAGTTCTTC. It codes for CASSLASGGFTDNEQFF.

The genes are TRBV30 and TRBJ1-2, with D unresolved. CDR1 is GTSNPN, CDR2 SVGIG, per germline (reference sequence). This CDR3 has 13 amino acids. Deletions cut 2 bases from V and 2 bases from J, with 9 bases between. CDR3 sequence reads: CAWSPNTNYGYTF. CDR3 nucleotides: TGTGCCTGGAGTCCCAACACAAACTATGGCTACACCTTC.

The CDR3 protein is CASSMSASGGYTF. DNA for the CDR3: TGTGCCAGTAGTATGTCCGCCTCGGGTGGCTACACCTTC. The rearrangement uses TRBV19 and TRBJ1-2; D ambiguous. The CDR3 covers 13 residues. Trimming cost V 3 bases and J 7 bases, with 12 bases left between them. Germline CDR1 is LNHDA and CDR2 is SQIVND (reference sequence).

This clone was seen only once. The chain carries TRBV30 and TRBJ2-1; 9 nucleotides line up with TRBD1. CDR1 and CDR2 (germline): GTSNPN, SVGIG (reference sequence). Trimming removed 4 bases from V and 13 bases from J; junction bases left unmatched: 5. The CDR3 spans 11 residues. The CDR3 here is CAWTGQGGQFF. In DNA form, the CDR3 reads TGTGCCTGGACGGGACAGGGAGGTCAGTTCTTC. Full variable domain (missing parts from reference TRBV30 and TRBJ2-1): SQTIHQWPATLVQPVGSPLSLECTVEGTSNPNLYWYRQAAGRGLQLLFYSVGIGQISSEVPQNLSASRPQDRQFILSSKKLLLSDSGFYLCAWTGQGGQFFGPGTRLTVL.

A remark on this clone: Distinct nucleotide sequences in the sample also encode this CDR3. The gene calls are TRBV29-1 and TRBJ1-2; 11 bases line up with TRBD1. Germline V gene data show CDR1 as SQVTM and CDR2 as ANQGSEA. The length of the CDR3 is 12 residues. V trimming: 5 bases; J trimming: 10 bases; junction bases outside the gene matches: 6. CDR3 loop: CSVWEGQGAYTF. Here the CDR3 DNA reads TGCAGCGTTTGGGAAGGACAGGGGGCCTACACCTTC.

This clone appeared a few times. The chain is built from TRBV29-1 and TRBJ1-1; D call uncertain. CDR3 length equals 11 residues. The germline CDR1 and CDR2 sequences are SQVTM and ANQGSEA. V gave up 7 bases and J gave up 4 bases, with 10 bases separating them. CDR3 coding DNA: TGCAGCGGCTCGTGGGGCACTGAAGCTTTCTTT. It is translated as CSGSWGTEAFF.

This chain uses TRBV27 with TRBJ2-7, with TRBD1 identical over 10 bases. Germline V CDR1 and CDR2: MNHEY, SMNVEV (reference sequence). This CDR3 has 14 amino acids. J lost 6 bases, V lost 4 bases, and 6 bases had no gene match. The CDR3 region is CASSWDRGRREQYF. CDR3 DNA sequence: TGTGCCAGCAGTTGGGACAGGGGACGACGCGAGCAGTACTTC.

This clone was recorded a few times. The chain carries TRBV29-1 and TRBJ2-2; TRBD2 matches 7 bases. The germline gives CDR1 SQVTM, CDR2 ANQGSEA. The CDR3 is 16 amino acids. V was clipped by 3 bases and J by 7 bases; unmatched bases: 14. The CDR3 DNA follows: TGCAGCGTTGACCCAAAGTGGCCCGGCGGGAGCGGGGAGCTGTTTTTT. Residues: CSVDPKWPGGSGELFF.

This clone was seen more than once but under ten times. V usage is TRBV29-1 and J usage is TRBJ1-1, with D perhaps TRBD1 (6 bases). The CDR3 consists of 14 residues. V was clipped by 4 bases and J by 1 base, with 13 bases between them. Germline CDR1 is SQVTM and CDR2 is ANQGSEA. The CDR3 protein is CSVVGTLGNTEAFF. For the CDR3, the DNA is TGCAGCGTTGTGGGGACACTCGGGAACACTGAAGCTTTCTTT.

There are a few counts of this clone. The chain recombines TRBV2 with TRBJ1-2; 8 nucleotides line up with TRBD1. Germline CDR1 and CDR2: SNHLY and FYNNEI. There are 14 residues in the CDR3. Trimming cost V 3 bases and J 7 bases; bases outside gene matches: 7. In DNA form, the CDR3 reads TGTGCCAGCAGTGAGACCCCAGGGGGCTTTGGCTACACCTTC. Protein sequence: CASSETPGGFGYTF. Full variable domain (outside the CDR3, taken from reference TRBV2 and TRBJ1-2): EPEVTQTPSHQVTQMGQEVILRCVPISNHLYFYWYRQILGQKVEFLVSFYNNEISEKSEIFDDQFSVERPDGSNFTLKIRSTKLEDSAMYFCASSETPGGFGYTFGSGTRLTVV.

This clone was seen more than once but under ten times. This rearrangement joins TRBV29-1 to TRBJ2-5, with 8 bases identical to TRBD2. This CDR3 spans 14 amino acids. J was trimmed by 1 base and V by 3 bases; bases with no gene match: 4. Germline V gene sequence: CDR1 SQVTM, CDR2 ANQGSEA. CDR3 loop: CSVDPLAVQETQYF. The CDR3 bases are TGCAGCGTTGATCCACTAGCGGTCCAAGAGACCCAGTACTTC. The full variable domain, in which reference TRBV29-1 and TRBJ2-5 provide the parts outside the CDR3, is SAVISQKPSRDICQRGTSLTIQCQVDSQVTMMFWYRQQPGQSLTLIATANQGSEATYESGFVIDKFPISRPNLTFSTLTVSNMSPEDSSIYLCSVDPLAVQETQYFGPGTRLLVL.

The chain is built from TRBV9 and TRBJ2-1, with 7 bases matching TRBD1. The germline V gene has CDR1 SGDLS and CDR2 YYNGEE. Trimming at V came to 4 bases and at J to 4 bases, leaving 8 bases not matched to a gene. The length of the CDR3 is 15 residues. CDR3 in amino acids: CASSLVGQTYNEQFF. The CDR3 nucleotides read TGTGCCAGCAGCCTGGTGGGACAGACGTACAATGAGCAGTTCTTC.

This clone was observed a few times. This chain's CDR3 is CASSGTLRTEAFF. As DNA, the CDR3 is TGCGCCAGCAGTGGGACCCTACGTACTGAAGCTTTCTTT. V usage is TRBV10-1 and J usage is TRBJ1-1; the D is unclear. V lost 4 bases to trimming and J lost 5 bases, with 11 bases between them. CDR3 length: 13 residues. Per the germline V gene, CDR1 is WNHNN and CDR2 is SYGVQD (reference sequence).

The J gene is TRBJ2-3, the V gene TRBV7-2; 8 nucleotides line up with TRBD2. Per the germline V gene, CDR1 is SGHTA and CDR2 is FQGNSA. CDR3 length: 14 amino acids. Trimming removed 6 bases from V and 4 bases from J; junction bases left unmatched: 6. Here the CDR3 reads CASRLNSGADTQYF. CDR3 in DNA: TGTGCCAGCAGGTTGAATAGCGGGGCAGATACGCAGTATTTT.

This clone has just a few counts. The CDR3 protein is CASSSHHGGAYEQYF. The CDR3 nucleotides are TGTGCCAGCAGCTCCCATCACGGGGGTGCCTACGAGCAGTACTTC. V usage is TRBV11-2 and J usage is TRBJ2-7; D may be TRBD2 (6 bases). Germline V gene data show CDR1 as SGHAT and CDR2 as FQNNGV. V was clipped by 4 bases and J by 2 bases, with 15 bases between them. The CDR3 length is 15 residues.